These 17 T cell receptor beta chains were sequenced from one sample in a study of blood T cell repertoires in COVID-19. Method: immunoSEQ multiplex PCR; TCRdb's copy keeps in-frame clones and lacks some. Among about 250,000 clones, 85% to 90% were seen once, and the ten largest hold 15% to 19%. The sample taken for sequencing was PBMCs or T cells enriched from blood (not recorded which). These receptor sequences come from a man aged 18 to 30 who had recovered from COVID-19.

V gene TRBV20-1 combines with J gene TRBJ1-6; TRBD1 matches at 9 bases. The CDR3 is made up of 14 amino acids. After removal of 3 bases from V and 7 bases from J, the junction contained 4 bases not matched to a gene. Germline V gene lookup returns CDR1 DFQATT and CDR2 SNEGSKA (reference sequence). This CDR3 reads CSASRGQGNSPLHF. Here the CDR3 DNA reads TGCAGTGCTAGTCGGGGACAGGGAAATTCACCCCTCCACTTT.

The chain combines TRBV18 with TRBJ1-2; D is possibly TRBD1 (6 bases). CDR1 is KGHSH and CDR2 is LQKENI in the germline V gene. CDR3 length equals 12 residues. Trimming cost V 4 bases and J 8 bases, with 11 bases left between them. This chain's CDR3 is CASSQAGDGYTF. As DNA, the CDR3 is TGTGCCAGCTCACAGGCAGGGGACGGCTACACCTTC.

This chain links TRBV11-2 with TRBJ1-2; tentatively, D is TRBD1 (5 bases). Germline V gives CDR1 SGHAT, CDR2 FQNNGV. The V end lost 5 bases, the J end lost 12 bases, and 19 bases lay between the germline ends. The length of the CDR3 is 13 residues. CDR3 sequence (DNA): TGTGCCAGCAGCCACCCGAGACAGCCCTACCACACCTTC. This gives the protein CASSHPRQPYHTF. Drawing the rest from reference TRBV11-2 and TRBJ1-2, the complete variable domain is EAGVAQSPRYKIIEKRQSVAFWCNPISGHATLYWYQQILGQGPKLLIQFQNNGVVDDSQLPKDRFSAERLKGVDSTLKIQPAKLEDSAVYLCASSHPRQPYHTFGSGTRLTVV.

CDR3 loop: CSVAFLNTEAFF. CDR3 in DNA: TGCAGCGTTGCTTTCCTGAACACTGAAGCTTTCTTT. This chain links TRBV29-1 with TRBJ1-1; D is uncertain. From germline, CDR1 is SQVTM and CDR2 ANQGSEA. Trimming pared 4 bases from V and 0 bases from J, leaving 6 bases between. This CDR3 is built from 12 residues.

J is TRBJ1-2 and V is TRBV7-9; TRBD1 matches at 7 bases. Germline loops: CDR1 SEHNR, CDR2 FQNEAQ (reference sequence). The CDR3 contains 13 residues. The V segment lost 5 bases and the J segment 4 bases; nucleotides outside the gene matches: 4. The CDR3 region is CASSQGGFYGYTF. The CDR3 DNA reads as TGTGCCAGCAGCCAGGGGGGTTTCTATGGCTACACCTTC.

V gene TRBV28 combines with J gene TRBJ1-3, with D perhaps TRBD1 (5 bases). V was shortened by 2 bases and J by 0 bases, with 14 bases between the two germline ends. CDR1 is MDHEN and CDR2 is SYDVKM in the germline V gene. The CDR3 spans 17 residues. The CDR3 is CASSLKPGHYSGNTIYF. In nucleotides, the CDR3 is TGTGCCAGCAGTTTAAAGCCCGGACACTACTCTGGAAACACCATATATTTT.

The V call is TRBV25-1, the J call TRBJ2-7; the D gene is possibly TRBD1 (6 bases). Trimming took off 3 bases at V and 0 bases at J, with 12 bases between the two ends. CDR3 length: 15 amino acids. Germline V CDR1 and CDR2: MGHDK, SYGVNS. As DNA, the CDR3 is TGTGCCAGCAGTGACCCCGGGACAAGCTCCTACGAGCAGTACTTC. Amino acids: CASSDPGTSSYEQYF.

The V and J genes are TRBV9 and TRBJ1-3; D is uncertain. The germline CDR1 and CDR2 sequences are SGDLS and YYNGEE. This CDR3 comprises 15 residues. Trimming shortened V by 4 bases and J by 2 bases, and 13 bases separated the two germline ends. CDR3 loop: CASSPLRLAGNTIYF. The CDR3 nucleotides are TGTGCCAGCAGCCCATTGCGGTTAGCTGGAAACACCATATATTTT.

The genes are TRBV11-2 and TRBJ2-6; D is possibly TRBD1 (5 bases). The CDR3 consists of 14 residues. V lost 7 bases, J lost 2 bases, and 9 bases lay in between. CDR1 is SGHAT and CDR2 is FQNNGV in the germline V gene. This CDR3 is CASTPGTGANVLTF. DNA for the CDR3: TGTGCCAGCACACCAGGGACTGGGGCCAACGTCCTGACTTTC.

V usage is TRBV9 and J usage is TRBJ2-1; a weak D match, TRBD1 (6 bases). The V gene lost 3 bases and the J gene lost 4 bases, with 11 bases spanning the gap. Germline V CDR1 and CDR2: SGDLS, YYNGEE. CDR3 length: 14 residues. The CDR3 DNA reads TGTGCCAGCAGCGAGGGGGACGGATACAATGAGCAGTTCTTC. As protein: CASSEGDGYNEQFF. Combining the CDR3 with reference TRBV9 and TRBJ2-1 gives the whole variable domain DSGVTQTPKHLITATGQRVTLRCSPRSGDLSVYWYQQSLDQGLQFLIQYYNGEERAKGNILERFSAQQFPDLHSELNLSSLELGDSALYFCASSEGDGYNEQFFGPGTRLTVL.

The V call is TRBV12-3 or TRBV12-4, the J call TRBJ1-5; D not certain. V shed 3 bases and J shed 7 bases, with 10 bases lying between them. This CDR3 is 13 amino acids long. CDR3 amino acids: CASSFRENQPQHF. CDR3 coding DNA: TGTGCCAGCAGTTTCCGTGAGAACCAGCCCCAGCATTTT.

V usage is TRBV4-1 and J usage is TRBJ1-3; TRBD1 might be the D (5 bases). There are 12 residues in the CDR3. The germline V gene has CDR1 MGHRA and CDR2 YSYEKL. V was shortened by 3 bases and J by 7 bases, with 7 bases between the two germline ends. The DNA of the CDR3 is TGCGCCAGCAGCCAGGAGGGGAACACCATATATTTT. Protein sequence: CASSQEGNTIYF.

DNA of the CDR3: TGTGCCTGGAGTACTAGCGGGGTCAAAAACATTCAGTACTTC. This codes for CAWSTSGVKNIQYF. The chain links TRBV30 to TRBJ2-4, with TRBD2 matching 10 bases. After removal of 2 bases from V and 3 bases from J, the junction contained 1 base not matched to a gene. The CDR3 is 14 residues long. Germline assignment: CDR1 GTSNPN and CDR2 SVGIG (reference sequence). Full variable domain (outside the CDR3, taken from reference TRBV30 and TRBJ2-4): SQTIHQWPATLVQPVGSPLSLECTVEGTSNPNLYWYRQAAGRGLQLLFYSVGIGQISSEVPQNLSASRPQDRQFILSSKKLLLSDSGFYLCAWSTSGVKNIQYFGAGTRLSVL.

This chain links TRBV27 with TRBJ1-2, with D unresolved. V was pared by 4 bases and J by 5 bases, with 5 bases between. From germline, CDR1 is MNHEY and CDR2 SMNVEV (reference sequence). This CDR3 spans 11 amino acids. The CDR3 DNA reads TGTGCCAGCAGTTACAGTTATGGCTACACCTTC. It translates to CASSYSYGYTF.

The genes are TRBV27 and TRBJ1-4; D remains unclear. Trimming stripped 3 bases from V and 2 bases from J, with 7 bases between. Looked up from germline, CDR1 is MNHEY and CDR2 is SMNVEV (reference sequence). The CDR3 runs to 14 residues. This chain's CDR3 is CASSFTVTNEKLFF. In DNA form, the CDR3 reads TGTGCCAGCAGTTTTACAGTCACTAATGAAAAACTGTTTTTT.

The chain uses TRBV19 and TRBJ2-5; 7 bases line up with TRBD2. There are 16 residues in the CDR3. Losses at the gene ends were 4 bases for V and 2 bases for J; bases not matched to a gene: 10. CDR1 is LNHDA, CDR2 SQIVND, per germline (reference sequence). CDR3 sequence (DNA): TGTGCCAGTAGTACTCGGGACTATTCCCCTCAAGAGACCCAGTACTTC. As protein: CASSTRDYSPQETQYF.

V usage is TRBV5-5 and J usage is TRBJ1-5; D not certain. Germline values: CDR1 SGHKS, CDR2 YYEKEE (reference sequence). The germline V and J ends were trimmed by 1 base and 3 bases, with 11 bases remaining between them. CDR3 length equals 15 residues. The CDR3 coding sequence is TGTGCCAGCAGCTTGTTTCAGGCAAACAATCAGCCCCAGCATTTT. This sequence encodes CASSLFQANNQPQHF.